This T cell receptor beta chain was identified in a study of cytomegalovirus exposure and HLA in healthy donors. This PCR relied on a set of 60 Vbeta primers and 13 Jbeta primers. TCRdb's copy holds only in-frame clones and misses some; the assay was immunoSEQ multiplex PCR. The repertoire holds over 150,000 clones, with approximately 71% as singletons. The V gene's germline CDR1 is MDHEN and CDR2 SYDVKM. The CDR3 sequence is 17 residues long. With 4 bases clipped from V and 6 bases from J, the junction kept 16 bases outside the gene matches. Study-wide results and limits: Many donors shared some public TCRs, even though most TCR sequences were rare.

Worth noting for this clone: As yet, its antigen is unknown.

The source of this sequence is a young woman in good health and CMV-seropositive. The rearrangement uses TRBV28 and TRBJ2-7; 9 positions agree with TRBD1. The specimen sequenced was PBMCs. CDR3 residues: CASSSLWGGTGLCEQYF. Written as DNA, the CDR3 is TGTGCCAGCAGTTCCTTATGGGGAGGGACAGGGTTATGCGAGCAGTACTTC. The full variable domain, its missing parts supplied by reference TRBV28 and TRBJ2-7, is DVKVTQSSRYLVKRTGEKVFLECVQDMDHENMFWYRQDPGLGLRLIYFSYDVKMKEKGDIPEGYSVSREKKERFSLILESASTNQTSMYLCASSSLWGGTGLCEQYFGPGTRLTVT.